Listed below are T cell receptor beta chains from one sample, sequenced in a study of T cell responses to AZD1222 COVID-19 vaccine. Profiling relied on immunoSEQ multiplex PCR, and the TCRdb table lists in-frame clones only, not all of them. The sample holds roughly 130,000 clones, 80% to 90% seen once. The specimen was peripheral blood, collected on day 0 of AZD1222 vaccination. The receptors derive from an adult in good health. Each CDR3 is given with its conserved first and last residue. A D gene is named only where the DNA matches it firmly. Only part of the rows carry a size: once, few, many, or a class if the clone is expanded.

NA	TRBV25-1	NA	TRBJ1-5	CASSPGQSNQPQHF	TGTGCCAGCAGCCCCGGACAGAGCAATCAGCCCCAGCATTTT
NA	TRBV30	TRBD1	TRBJ1-3	CAWSRGQTFSGNTIYF	TGTGCCTGGAGCAGGGGGCAGACCTTCTCTGGAAACACCATATATTTT
NA	TRBV11-3	TRBD2	TRBJ2-5	CASSPPRTSGMTGETQYF	TGTGCCAGCAGCCCACCCCGGACTAGCGGGATGACAGGAGAGACCCAGTACTTC
NA	TRBV2	NA	TRBJ1-5	CASSEAEEQPQHF	TGTGCCAGCAGTGAGGCAGAAGAACAGCCCCAGCATTTT
once	TRBV5-6	NA	TRBJ2-7	CASLLFGVNSYEQYF	TGTGCCAGCCTATTATTTGGGGTAAACTCCTACGAGCAGTACTTC
NA	TRBV5-4	NA	TRBJ1-1	CASSSDPRNMNTEAFF	TGTGCCAGCAGCTCCGATCCCCGAAACATGAACACTGAAGCTTTCTTT
few	TRBV7-2	NA	TRBJ2-7	CASSLGQVANYEQYF	TGTGCCAGCAGCTTGGGGCAGGTCGCCAACTACGAGCAGTACTTC
NA	TRBV5-3	TRBD1	TRBJ1-3	CARSFSVTGGVFCGNTIYF	TGTGCCAGAAGCTTCTCTGTGACAGGGGGCGTATTTTGTGGAAACACCATATATTTT
once	TRBV18	NA	TRBJ1-1	CASSSSAHTEAFF	TGTGCCAGCTCCTCATCGGCGCACACTGAAGCTTTCTTT
few	TRBV11-2	TRBD1	TRBJ1-1	CASSFLQGLDTEAFF	TGTGCCAGCAGCTTTTTACAGGGGCTGGACACTGAAGCTTTCTTT
NA	TRBV7-3	TRBD2	TRBJ2-3	CASSNSGGGTDTQYF	TGTGCCAGCAGCAATAGCGGGGGGGGCACAGATACGCAGTATTTT
few	TRBV3-1/TRBV3-2	NA	TRBJ1-2	CASSRTDNYGYTF	TGTGCCAGCAGCCGGACCGATAACTATGGCTACACCTTC
NA	TRBV27	TRBD1	TRBJ2-6	CASSLWGTGQSSGANVLTF	TGTGCCAGCAGTTTATGGGGGACAGGGCAAAGCTCTGGGGCCAACGTCCTGACTTTC
NA	TRBV3-1/TRBV3-2	NA	TRBJ2-3	CASSPGHTSTDTQYF	TGTGCCAGCAGCCCGGGACACACTAGCACAGATACGCAGTATTTT
NA	TRBV6-2/TRBV6-3	NA	TRBJ1-2	CASSYLPTLGQANYGYTF	TGTGCCAGCAGTTACCTTCCTACCTTAGGGCAGGCTAACTATGGCTACACCTTC
NA	TRBV6-5	NA	TRBJ1-4	CASSPTTSHNEKLFF	TGTGCCAGCAGTCCGACGACATCTCATAATGAAAAACTGTTTTTT
once	TRBV27	NA	TRBJ1-4	CASSLKRLNEKLFF	TGTGCCAGCAGTTTAAAACGGCTTAATGAAAAACTGTTTTTT
NA	TRBV27	NA	TRBJ1-6	CASTFRGEGWAMGRSSYNSPLHF	TGTGCCAGCACCTTCCGGGGCGAGGGATGGGCCATGGGCCGAAGCTCCTATAATTCACCCCTCCACTTT
few	TRBV6-5	TRBD1	TRBJ1-2	CASSYGDRVGYTF	TGTGCCAGCAGTTACGGGGACAGGGTTGGCTACACCTTC
NA	TRBV19	TRBD1	TRBJ1-6	CASSARQGASSPLHF	TGTGCCAGTAGTGCTCGACAGGGGGCGAGTTCACCCCTCCACTTT
NA	TRBV5-1	NA	TRBJ1-3	CASSASTVTGNTIYF	TGCGCCAGCAGCGCTTCGACAGTCACCGGAAACACCATATATTTT
NA	TRBV19	TRBD1	TRBJ2-7	CASSDRGRYEQYF	TGTGCCAGTAGCGACAGGGGGCGTTACGAGCAGTACTTC
NA	TRBV19	TRBD1	TRBJ1-1	CASSPRDRGRGNTEAFF	TGTGCCAGTAGTCCCCGGGACAGGGGCCGGGGGAACACTGAAGCTTTCTTT
NA	TRBV7-6	TRBD2	TRBJ2-3	CASKPAGATTDTQYF	TGTGCCAGCAAACCAGCGGGGGCCACCACAGATACGCAGTATTTT
NA	TRBV24-1	TRBD2	TRBJ2-3	CATSDASGGARGQYF	TGTGCCACCAGTGATGCTAGCGGGGGGGCCAGGGGGCAGTATTTT
NA	TRBV24-1	NA	TRBJ1-2	CATSHFNGYTF	TGTGCCACCAGCCACTTCAATGGCTACACCTTC